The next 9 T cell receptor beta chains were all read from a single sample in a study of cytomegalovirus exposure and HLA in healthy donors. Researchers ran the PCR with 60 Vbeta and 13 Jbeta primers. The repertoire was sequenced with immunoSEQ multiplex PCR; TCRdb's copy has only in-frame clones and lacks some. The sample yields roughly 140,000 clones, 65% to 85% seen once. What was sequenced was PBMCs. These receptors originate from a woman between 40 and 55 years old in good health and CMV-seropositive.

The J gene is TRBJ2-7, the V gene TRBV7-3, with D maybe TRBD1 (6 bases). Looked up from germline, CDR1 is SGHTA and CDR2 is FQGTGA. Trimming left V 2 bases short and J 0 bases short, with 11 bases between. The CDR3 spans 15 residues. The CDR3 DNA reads TGTGCCAGCAGCTTAGAACAGGGACCCTCCTACGAGCAGTACTTC. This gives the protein CASSLEQGPSYEQYF.

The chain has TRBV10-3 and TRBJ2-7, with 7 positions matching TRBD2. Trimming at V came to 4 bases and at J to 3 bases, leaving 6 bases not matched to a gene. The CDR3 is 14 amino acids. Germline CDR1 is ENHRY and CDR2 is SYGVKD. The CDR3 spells CAISVGGGGYEQYF. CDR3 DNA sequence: TGTGCCATCAGTGTGGGTGGCGGGGGCTACGAGCAGTACTTC.

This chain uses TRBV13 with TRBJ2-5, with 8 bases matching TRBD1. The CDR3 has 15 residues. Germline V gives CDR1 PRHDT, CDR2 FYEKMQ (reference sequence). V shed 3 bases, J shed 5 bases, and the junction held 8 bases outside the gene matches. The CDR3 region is CASSLNRGSGETQYF. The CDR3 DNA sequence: TGTGCCAGCAGCTTGAACAGGGGGTCAGGGGAGACCCAGTACTTC.

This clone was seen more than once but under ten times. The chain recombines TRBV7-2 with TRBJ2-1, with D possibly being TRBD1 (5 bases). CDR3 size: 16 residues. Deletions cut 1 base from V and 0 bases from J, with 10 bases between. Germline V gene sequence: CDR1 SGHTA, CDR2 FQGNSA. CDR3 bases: TGTGCCAGCAGCTTAGGTCTAGGGGACTCCTACAATGAGCAGTTCTTC. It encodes CASSLGLGDSYNEQFF.

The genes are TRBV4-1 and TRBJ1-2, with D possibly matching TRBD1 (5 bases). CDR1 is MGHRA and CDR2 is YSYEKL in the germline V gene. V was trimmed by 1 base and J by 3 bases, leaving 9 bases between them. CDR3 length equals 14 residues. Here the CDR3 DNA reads TGCGCCAGCAGCCAAGTCCAGGGTGACTATGGCTACACCTTC. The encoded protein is CASSQVQGDYGYTF.

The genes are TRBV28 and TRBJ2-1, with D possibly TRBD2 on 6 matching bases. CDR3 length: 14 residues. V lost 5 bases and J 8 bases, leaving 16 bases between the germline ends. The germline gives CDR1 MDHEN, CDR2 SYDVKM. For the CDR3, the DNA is TGTGCCAGCAGTCAACGCTGGACTACGGATGAGCAGTTCTTC. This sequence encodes CASSQRWTTDEQFF.

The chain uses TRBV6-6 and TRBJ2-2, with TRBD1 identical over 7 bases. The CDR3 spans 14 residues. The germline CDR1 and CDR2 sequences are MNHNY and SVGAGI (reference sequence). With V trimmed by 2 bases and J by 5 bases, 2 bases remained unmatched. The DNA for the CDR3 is TGTGCCAGCAGTTACCAACAGGGGACCGGGGAGCTGTTTTTT. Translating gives CASSYQQGTGELFF.

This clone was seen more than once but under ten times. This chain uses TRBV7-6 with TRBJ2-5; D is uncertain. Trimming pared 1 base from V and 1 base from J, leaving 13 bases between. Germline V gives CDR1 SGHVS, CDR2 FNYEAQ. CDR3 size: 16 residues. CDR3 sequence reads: CASSLVLAGLQETQYF. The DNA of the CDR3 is TGTGCCAGCAGCTTAGTCTTGGCAGGTCTCCAAGAGACCCAGTACTTC.

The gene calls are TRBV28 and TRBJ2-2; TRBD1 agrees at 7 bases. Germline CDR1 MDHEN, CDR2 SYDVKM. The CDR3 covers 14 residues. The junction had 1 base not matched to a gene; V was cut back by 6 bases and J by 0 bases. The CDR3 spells CASRTGPNTGELFF. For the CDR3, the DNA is TGTGCCAGCAGGACAGGGCCGAACACCGGGGAGCTGTTTTTT.